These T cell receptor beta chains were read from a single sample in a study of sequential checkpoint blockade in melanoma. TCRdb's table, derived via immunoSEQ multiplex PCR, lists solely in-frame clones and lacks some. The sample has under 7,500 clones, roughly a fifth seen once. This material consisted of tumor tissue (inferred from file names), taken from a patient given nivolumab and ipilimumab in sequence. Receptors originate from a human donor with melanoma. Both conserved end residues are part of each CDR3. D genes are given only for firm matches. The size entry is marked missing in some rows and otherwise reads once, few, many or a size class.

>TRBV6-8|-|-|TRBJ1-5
CASSYEVTGGNQPQHF
TGTGCCAGCAGTTACGAGGTGACCGGGGGGAATCAGCCCCAGCATTTT
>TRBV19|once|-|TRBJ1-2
CASKYDRQYGYTF
TGTGCCAGTAAATACGACAGACAATATGGCTACACCTTC
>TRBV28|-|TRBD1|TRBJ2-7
CASTPNRDSHEQYF
TGTGCCAGCACTCCAAACCGGGACAGCCACGAGCAGTACTTC
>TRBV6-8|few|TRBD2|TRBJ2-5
CASSPRGEGETQYF
TGTGCCAGCAGTCCTCGGGGGGAAGGGGAGACCCAGTACTTC
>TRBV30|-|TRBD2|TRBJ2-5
CAWGGDEETQYF
TGTGCCTGGGGGGGGGACGAAGAGACCCAGTACTTC
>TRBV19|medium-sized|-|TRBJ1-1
CASGLGVGTEAFF
TGTGCCAGCGGGTTGGGGGTGGGCACTGAAGCTTTCTTT
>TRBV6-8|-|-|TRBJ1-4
CASSLGRVFNEKLFF
TGTGCCAGCAGCCTAGGGAGAGTCTTTAATGAAAAACTGTTTTTT
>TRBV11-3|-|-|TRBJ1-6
CASSFSGGYNSPLHF
TGTGCCAGCAGCTTTTCGGGGGGCTATAATTCACCCCTCCACTTT
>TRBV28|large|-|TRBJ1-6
CASRRTGRRVNSPLHF
TGTGCCAGCAGGCGGACCGGGCGGAGAGTCAATTCACCCCTCCACTTT
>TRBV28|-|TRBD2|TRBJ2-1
CASSSELAGLFNEQFF
TGTGCCAGCAGTTCAGAACTAGCGGGATTGTTCAATGAGCAGTTCTTC
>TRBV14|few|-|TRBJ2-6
CASRATGTPRSGANVLTF
TGTGCCAGCAGGGCGACCGGGACCCCCCGCTCTGGGGCCAACGTCCTGACTTTC
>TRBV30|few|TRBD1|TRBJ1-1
CAWRTGDKWITEAFF
TGTGCCTGGAGGACAGGGGACAAGTGGATCACTGAAGCTTTCTTT
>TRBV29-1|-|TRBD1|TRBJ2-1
CSVGVRTGVDEQFF
TGCAGCGTCGGAGTTAGGACAGGGGTCGATGAGCAGTTCTTC